This TCR beta chain was sequenced during a study of cytomegalovirus exposure and HLA in healthy donors (dated by TCRdb to about 2017). For context, the study as a whole: In an earlier analysis of several hundred of the donors, around 290 Gb of sequence data and 117 million unique TCR beta sequences from some 170 million T cells were reported. The later analysis used no new phenotypic data to find candidate immune exposures, relying instead on TCR beta sequences and their occurrence across donors. Across 300 to 400 genotyped donors of the cohort, an average of about 240,000 unique TCR beta nucleotide sequences per donor were sequenced, and around 19% of those sequences were non-productive. Of the 300 to 500 genotyped donors, 65% to 90% were placed in the genetic ancestry cluster associated with self-reported Caucasian donors. The aim of the study was to test whether cataloging public T cell receptors could identify signatures of past pathogen exposure. An early release that covered 500 to 800 HLA-typed donors contained about 300 gigabases of sequencing data and tens of millions of unique TCR sequences. HLA typing included class I and class II loci at four-digit resolution. An earlier analysis of more than 450 of the donors used high-throughput TCR beta sequencing to judge whether each TCR beta V gene segment behaved as functional or pseudogenic. The study combined high-throughput TCR immunosequencing, statistical association of individual TCRs with disease status, and machine learning to predict cytomegalovirus infection status. All discovery cohort repertoires had been generated using a single sequencing platform. To study patterns of TCR occurrence, a later analysis re-analyzed previously published TCR beta repertoires from around 700 donors and added high-resolution HLA genotyping. Roughly five DR-DQ haplotypes were handled as single units for association and clustering because linkage in the cohort was strong. Typing coverage varied by locus: roughly 620-640 donors for A, B, C, DRB1 and DQB1; more than 500 for DQA1; approximately 570 for DPA1; around 450 for DPB1. Genome-wide SNP genotypes for about 65% of the 666 donors were used in a later genetic analysis, which treated that subset as a discovery cohort. Alongside the repertoire data, information on donor age, sex, ethnicity and CMV serostatus was compiled. The study used immunosequencing to profile the T cell repertoires of under 700 subjects and linked those repertoires to cytomegalovirus serostatus. In addition to the first cohort of 650 to 800 subjects, a separate validation cohort of 120 different subjects was used. Study-wide conclusions, independent of this receptor: For the cohort, immune exposure information was limited to CMV serostatus. According to a later genetic analysis, donors in an Asian-associated ancestry cluster had fewer N-insertions in productive TCRs than the approximately 630-donor mean. Some IMGT-functional V segments, including TRBV6-2 and TRBV6-3, could not be told apart with the 87-base-pair reads, so those segments were excluded. In a later analysis, most CMV-associated TCR beta chains were found to appear HLA-restricted, with HLA associations seemingly driven largely by CMV exposure. The earlier analysis of fewer than 750 of the donors excluded roughly 17 rarely observed V segments, including chromosome 9 orphons, because counts were too low. Strong co-occurrence of HLA alleles, especially DR and DQ, made assigning TCR associations to individual alleles difficult. In a later analysis, some 18,000 TCR beta sequences were associated with specific HLA alleles at a false discovery rate of 0.05. Broadly in line with IMGT annotations, most TCR beta V segments showed up in productive rearrangements about 87% or about 30% of the time in an earlier analysis of some 590 of the donors. Because HLA typing was unavailable for some donors at each locus, only the typed subset was used in association tests. A later analysis reported that several top co-occurrence clusters appeared linked to parvovirus B19, influenza, CMV and Epstein-Barr virus. A total of about 150 TCR beta chains were listed by the study as associated with cytomegalovirus. According to a later analysis, TCR association rates differed among HLA loci, with DRB1 alleles showing the most associated TCRs and HLA-C alleles showing the fewest. The sequencing pipeline was judged likely to have produced a cluster of highly shared sequence variants as a technical artifact. In vitro tests confirmed that a few of the cytomegalovirus-associated TCR beta chains recognize cytomegalovirus antigens. Linkage disequilibrium might explain the correlated functional status among segregating V segments, but an unknown experimental factor could not be excluded. Presence/absence analyses assumed roughly uniform sequencing depth across donors, an assumption that may not hold. The classifier was reported to diagnose cytomegalovirus status with high specificity and sensitivity in both the original and validation cohorts. A further reported finding was that TCR beta sequences accurately predicted the HLA-A and HLA-B alleles for most subjects in the first cohort. Compared with equally common non-associated chains, HLA-associated TCR beta chains in a later analysis were more clonally expanded and had lower generation probabilities. The cohort was sequenced for TCR beta chains only, and without alpha or paired-chain data the features that could be detected were limited. It was suggested by the authors that the approach could potentially be generalized to other disease states and immunological phenotypes. In a later genetic analysis, a missense DCLRE1C variant was associated with V-gene and J-gene trimming of TCR beta chains, and the association was replicated in an independent cohort. Most TCR sequences were observed very rarely across donors, whereas some public TCRs were present in many individuals.

At the junction V is shortened by 6 bases and J by 3 bases, with 6 bases in between. From a lookup of the germline V gene, CDR1 and CDR2 are SGHRS and YFSETQ. The cysteine opens and the phenylalanine closes a CDR3 of 12 amino acids. Only CDR3 DNA is held: 36 bases, read in frame from base 1. The cohort comprised some 700 healthy bone marrow donors. All cohort members were sampled while nominally healthy, although unrecorded immune exposures were likely present. The donor tested CMV seropositive, placing the donor among the 250 to 300 seropositive members of the cohort. A peripheral blood sample was collected from each donor, and TCR beta sequencing was performed on peripheral blood mononuclear cells. Genomic DNA extraction from the blood cell samples was performed with the Qiagen DNeasy Blood Extraction Kit. Library generation was performed with the immunoSEQ multiplex PCR assay. A mixture of 60 forward primers for TCR Vbeta segments and 13 reverse primers for TCR Jbeta segments was used in the multiplex PCR. Amplification of the CDR3 region of rearranged TCR beta genes was performed with a multiplex PCR assay on genomic DNA. The amplified TCR beta libraries were sequenced on the Illumina HiSeq System as 87-base-pair reads. In the source study's methods: A later analysis counted about 80 million unique TCR beta chains across the 650 to 800 repertoires, and around 9.9 million of these chains were shared by at least two donors. To remove PCR and sequencing errors, raw reads were error-corrected and collapsed into unique sequences using a nearest-neighbor algorithm that merged closely related sequences. To assign V, D and J gene segments, CDR3 sequences were aligned to IMGT reference sequences. For a sequence to be retained, at least a six-nucleotide match to both a V gene segment and a J gene segment was required. A rearrangement counted as productive if the CDR3 had no stop codons and remained in frame with V and J, and every other rearrangement counted as non-productive. CDR3 was defined by IMGT convention, running from the second conserved V-encoded cysteine to the conserved J-encoded phenylalanine. The earlier analysis of about 590 of the donors excluded sequences that lacked an unambiguous match to a single V gene segment. In an earlier analysis of a few hundred of the donors, V segments were called functional above 56.7% productive rearrangements and were called segregating when the between-donor standard deviation exceeded 5%. A statistical classification framework was built to diagnose cytomegalovirus status from the catalog of TCR beta chain sequences. A later analysis assigned V and J genes by comparing TCR nucleotide sequences with IMGT/GENE-DB human TR gene sequences. The TCRdist pipeline was used in a later analysis to assign CDR3 sequences and most-parsimonious VDJ recombination scenarios. In a later analysis, every TCR beta chain was defined by the combination of its CDR3 amino acid sequence and its V-gene family, and reads without a unique V-gene family were dropped. As a way to deal with suspected cross-contamination and a sequencing artifact, a later analysis dropped hundreds of nucleotide sequences that were highly shared and had low generation probability. In a later analysis, a clonal expansion index was calculated for each public chain from normalized within-repertoire ranks of inferred template counts. A later analysis computed generation probabilities with a VDJ recombination model fitted to out-of-frame rearrangements, and checked the results against IGoR. A later analysis scored TCR-TCR, TCR-HLA and TCR-CMV co-occurrence with hypergeometric tests, applying a repertoire-size bias correction to TCR pairs. In a later analysis, false discovery rates were estimated by permuting HLA or CMV assignments 20 times. In a later analysis, co-occurring TCRs were grouped with DBSCAN, and TCRdist sequence similarity was added when clustering was performed within HLA-allele-positive subsets. Co-occurrence clustering excluded repertoires with fewer than 30,000 or more than 120,000 public chains, plus five with anomalous nucleotide sharing. TCRdb stores this immuneACCESS table with in-frame sequences only. Part of the clones is absent; in the studies checked, under half of the shortfall reflects unresolved V genes, and no reason is known for the rest. V and J calls and clone size are copied from that table; D and trimming were computed from the DNA. The sample contains 100,000 to 150,000 clones, more than 70% of them found a single time. The ten largest clonotypes hold around 8.5% of the sample.

Only one count was recorded for this clone. Its antigen has not been determined. No much larger clone is present one base from it, and per-base qualities are unavailable. The sequenced material came from PBMCs. The sequence was collected from a woman aged 50 to 65 in good health and CMV-seropositive. The chain employs TRBV5-1 and TRBJ2-2; possibly the D gene is TRBD1, per 5 matching bases. The CDR3: CASTRDTGELFF. The DNA sequence is TGCGCCAGCACCAGGGACACCGGGGAGCTGTTTTTT.